This T cell receptor beta chain was documented in a study of PD-1 blockade in classical Hodgkin lymphoma. Time point denoted: cycle 4 day 1 (C4D1), after less than 7 weeks of nivolumab. All patients experienced relapse after autologous stem cell transplantation, and brentuximab vedotin exposure was variable. This CDR3 spans 13 amino acids. Per the germline V gene, CDR1 is SGDLS and CDR2 is YYNGEE. Trimming removed 5 bases at V and 3 bases at J, with 11 bases between. Here immunoSEQ multiplex PCR was the method, and the copy in TCRdb shows in-frame clones only, minus some. The sample carries tens of thousands of clones, around 76% recorded once.

This specimen was peripheral blood mononuclear cells (PBMCs), taken before the fourth cycle of nivolumab. The V call is TRBV9, the J call TRBJ1-2; no clear D gene. The receptor's source is a human donor with classical Hodgkin lymphoma. CDR3 bases: TGTGCCAGCAGGGACCCGGCAGACTATGGCTACACCTTC. This encodes CASRDPADYGYTF.